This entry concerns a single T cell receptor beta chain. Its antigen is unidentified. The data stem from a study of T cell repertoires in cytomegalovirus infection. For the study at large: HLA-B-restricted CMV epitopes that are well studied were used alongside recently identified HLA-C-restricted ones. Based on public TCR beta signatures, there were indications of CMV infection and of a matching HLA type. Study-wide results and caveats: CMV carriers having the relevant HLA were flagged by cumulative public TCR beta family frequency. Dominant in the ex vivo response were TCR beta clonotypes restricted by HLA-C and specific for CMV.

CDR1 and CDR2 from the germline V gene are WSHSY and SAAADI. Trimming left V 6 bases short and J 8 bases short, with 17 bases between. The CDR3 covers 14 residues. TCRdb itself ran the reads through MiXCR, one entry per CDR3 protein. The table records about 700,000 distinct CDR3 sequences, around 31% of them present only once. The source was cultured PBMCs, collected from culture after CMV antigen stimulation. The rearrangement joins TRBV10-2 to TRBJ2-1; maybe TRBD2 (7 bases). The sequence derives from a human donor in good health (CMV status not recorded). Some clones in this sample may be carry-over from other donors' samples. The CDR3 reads CASSLGGGAYEQFF. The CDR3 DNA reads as TGCGCCAGCAGCTTGGGGGGGGGCGCCTATGAGCAGTTCTTC.